This T cell receptor beta chain was sequenced for a study of blood T cell repertoires in COVID-19. Looking at the study overall: The United States, Italy and Spain were the sources of the acute and convalescent COVID-19 samples. The cDNA or gDNA used as material had been derived from T cells, B-cell-depleted T cells, or PBMCs.

In the original workflow: Scientists estimated how many nucleated cells there were by amplifying reference gene primers. Profiled with immunoSEQ multiplex PCR; TCRdb holds only in-frame clones, not every one. V and J calls plus clone size are reproduced from that table; the DNA served to infer D and trimming. The table includes tens of thousands of clones, roughly 83% detected once. CDR1 and CDR2 from the germline V gene are SGHVS and FQNEAQ. CDR3 length equals 15 residues. V trimming: 5 bases; J trimming: 5 bases; junction bases outside the gene matches: 9. The receptor comes from a man aged 65 to 79 with active COVID-19. The chain has TRBV7-8 and TRBJ2-5, with 9 bases matching TRBD1. Material: peripheral blood. The DNA of the CDR3 is TGTGCCAGCAGCGCCGGGACAGGGAACGGGGAGACCCAGTACTTC. Amino acid sequence: CASSAGTGNGETQYF.